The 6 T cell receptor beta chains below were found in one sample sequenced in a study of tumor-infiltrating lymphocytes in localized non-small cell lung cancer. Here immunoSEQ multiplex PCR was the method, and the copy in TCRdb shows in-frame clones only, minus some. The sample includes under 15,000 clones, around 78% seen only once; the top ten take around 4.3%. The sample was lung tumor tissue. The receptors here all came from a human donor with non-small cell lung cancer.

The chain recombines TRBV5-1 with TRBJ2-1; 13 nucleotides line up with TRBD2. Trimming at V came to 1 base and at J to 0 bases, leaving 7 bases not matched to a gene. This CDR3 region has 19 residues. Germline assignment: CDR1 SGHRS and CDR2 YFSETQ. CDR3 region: CASSLTLAGGRSSYNEQFF. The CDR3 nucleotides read TGCGCCAGCAGCTTGACACTAGCGGGGGGGCGAAGCTCCTACAATGAGCAGTTCTTC. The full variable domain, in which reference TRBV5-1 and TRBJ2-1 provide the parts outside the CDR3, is KAGVTQTPRYLIKTRGQQVTLSCSPISGHRSVSWYQQTPGQGLQFLFEYFSETQRNKGNFPGRFSGRQFSNSRSEMNVSTLELGDSALYLCASSLTLAGGRSSYNEQFFGPGTRLTVL.

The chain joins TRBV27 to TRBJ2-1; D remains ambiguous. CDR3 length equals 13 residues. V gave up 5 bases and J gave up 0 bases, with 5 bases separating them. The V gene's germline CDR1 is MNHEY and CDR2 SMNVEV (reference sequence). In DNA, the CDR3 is TGTGCCAGCAGTCTCAGCTCCTACAATGAGCAGTTCTTC. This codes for CASSLSSYNEQFF.

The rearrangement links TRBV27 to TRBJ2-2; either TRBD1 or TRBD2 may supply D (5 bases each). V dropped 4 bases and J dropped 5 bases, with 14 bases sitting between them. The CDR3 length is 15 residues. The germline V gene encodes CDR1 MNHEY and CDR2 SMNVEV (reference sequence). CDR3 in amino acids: CASSWAYGGTGELFF. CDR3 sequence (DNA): TGTGCCAGCAGTTGGGCCTATGGGGGTACCGGGGAGCTGTTTTTT.

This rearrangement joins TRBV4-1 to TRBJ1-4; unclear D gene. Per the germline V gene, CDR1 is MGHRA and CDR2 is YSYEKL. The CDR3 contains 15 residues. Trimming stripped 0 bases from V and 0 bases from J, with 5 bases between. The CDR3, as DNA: TGCGCCAGCAGCCAAGAAGCCGCAACTAATGAAAAACTGTTTTTT. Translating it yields CASSQEAATNEKLFF.

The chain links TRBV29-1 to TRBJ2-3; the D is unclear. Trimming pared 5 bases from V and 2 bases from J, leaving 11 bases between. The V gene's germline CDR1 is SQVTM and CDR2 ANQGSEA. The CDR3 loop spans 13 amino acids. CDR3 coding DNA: TGCAGCGTTAGCATACGATACACAGATACGCAGTATTTT. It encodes CSVSIRYTDTQYF.

CDR3 amino acids: CASSTGSAYEQYV. The CDR3 DNA is TGTGCCAGCAGTACTGGGTCAGCCTACGAGCAGTACGTC. V is TRBV7-9 and J is TRBJ2-7; no reliable D call. The CDR3 contains 13 residues. Between the trimmed V and J ends, which lost 6 bases and 2 bases, there was a span of 11 bases. CDR1 and CDR2 (germline): SEHNR, FQNEAQ (reference sequence).